This T cell receptor beta chain was found in a study of identifying expanded T cells in peripheral blood. Repertoires were generated with immunoSEQ multiplex PCR, while TCRdb's copy carries only in-frame clones and drops some. The sample has some 100,000 clones; 88% are singletons. Concerning this clone itself: No antigen is known for it.

The CDR3 extends over 13 amino acids. The germline V and J ends were trimmed by 7 bases and 4 bases, with 16 bases remaining between them. From germline, CDR1 is SQVTM and CDR2 ANQGSEA. Collection occurred without any documented infections or immune events in donors. Study-wide points: Clone count variance between roughly two-week samples rose with total template count. Differentially abundant clones: around 1.2 between replicates, around 16 at around 14 days, around 20 at four.

The clonotype was recovered from a person aged 18 to 69 in good health. The specimen was blood. The genes are TRBV29-1 and TRBJ2-5; TRBD1 might be the D (5 bases). The CDR3 spells CSAGPGLLETQYF. In DNA form, the CDR3 reads TGCAGCGCCGGGCCAGGGTTACTAGAGACCCAGTACTTC.